A single sample is the source of the 10 T cell receptor beta chains below, sequenced in a study of control samples from healthy donors and cancer patients. TCRdb's table, derived via immunoSEQ multiplex PCR, lists solely in-frame clones and lacks some. The sample holds approximately 100,000 clones; approximately 90% are singletons and the top ten take approximately 15%. The sequenced sample was blood. These TCRs come from a woman aged 45-65 years in good health.

This chain uses TRBV27 with TRBJ1-5, with D perhaps matching TRBD1 (6 bases). The CDR3 sequence is 15 residues long. Germline assignment: CDR1 MNHEY and CDR2 SMNVEV (reference sequence). Trimming cost V 6 bases and J 3 bases, with 15 bases left between them. For the CDR3, the DNA is TGTGCCAGCAGGCTGACAGGCGCAGCCAATCAGCCCCAGCATTTT. It translates to CASRLTGAANQPQHF.

V usage is TRBV5-4 and J usage is TRBJ1-2; 8 bases match TRBD1. V lost 5 bases to trimming and J lost 4 bases; unmatched junction nucleotides: 10. Germline V gene lookup returns CDR1 SGHNT and CDR2 YYREEE (reference sequence). The CDR3 sequence is 15 residues long. Written as DNA, the CDR3 is TGTGCCAGCAGGAGGACAGGGACCGGGATCTATGGCTACACCTTC. Its translation: CASRRTGTGIYGYTF.

This sequence joins TRBV10-3 and TRBJ2-5; possibly TRBD1 for D (5 bases). Trimming left V 5 bases short and J 1 base short, with 8 bases between. The CDR3 has 13 residues. Per the germline V gene, CDR1 is ENHRY and CDR2 is SYGVKD. CDR3 DNA: TGTGCCATCAGTCGAACAGGCCAAGAGACCCAGTACTTC. It encodes CAISRTGQETQYF.

This clone has just a few counts. The V call is TRBV5-1, the J call TRBJ1-2; D not certain. The CDR3 sequence is 12 residues long. V was pared by 0 bases and J by 4 bases, with 4 bases between. Germline CDR1 SGHRS, CDR2 YFSETQ. CDR3 bases: TGCGCCAGCAGCTTGGGGGGCTATGGCTACACCTTC. Protein: CASSLGGYGYTF. The full variable domain, rest sourced from reference TRBV5-1 and TRBJ1-2, is KAGVTQTPRYLIKTRGQQVTLSCSPISGHRSVSWYQQTPGQGLQFLFEYFSETQRNKGNFPGRFSGRQFSNSRSEMNVSTLELGDSALYLCASSLGGYGYTFGSGTRLTVV.

J is TRBJ1-4 and V is TRBV3-1 (or the pseudogene TRBV3-2); D is uncertain. The CDR3 is made up of 15 amino acids. V lost 1 base and J lost 10, with 16 bases in between. The germline gives CDR1 LGHDT, CDR2 YNNKEL (reference sequence). The CDR3 protein is CASSQGPEPAGKLFF. The CDR3 nucleotides are TGTGCCAGCAGCCAAGGGCCAGAGCCAGCAGGAAAACTGTTTTTT.

The genes are TRBV2 and TRBJ1-6; D is undetermined. Trimming took 3 bases from V and 7 from J, leaving 16 bases between them. Per germline, CDR1 SNHLY and CDR2 FYNNEI. The CDR3 spans 16 residues. The CDR3 loop reads CASSDLNWAPNSPLHF. Here the CDR3 DNA reads TGTGCCAGCAGTGACTTGAATTGGGCTCCCAATTCACCCCTCCACTTT.

The rearrangement links TRBV4-1 to TRBJ2-3; 8 bases align to TRBD2. V lost 1 base, J lost 4 bases, and 10 bases stayed unmatched. The CDR3 loop spans 17 amino acids. The germline V gene has CDR1 MGHRA and CDR2 YSYEKL. The CDR3 nucleotides are TGCGCCAGCAGCCAAGGCCCCCCGGGGGGGCCATCAGATACGCAGTATTTT. Amino acid sequence: CASSQGPPGGPSDTQYF.

The CDR3 bases are TGTGCCAGTAGCGCACAGGGGTACACCTACAATGAGCAGTTCTTC. Its translation: CASSAQGYTYNEQFF. The chain combines TRBV19 with TRBJ2-1; TRBD1 matches 7 bases. The V and J ends lost 6 bases and 2 bases, in that order; junction bases with no gene match: 7. Germline assignment: CDR1 LNHDA and CDR2 SQIVND (reference sequence). This CDR3 has 15 residues. Using reference TRBV19 and TRBJ2-1 for the parts outside the CDR3, the full variable domain is DGGITQSPKYLFRKEGQNVTLSCEQNLNHDAMYWYRQDPGQGLRLIYYSQIVNDFQKGDIAEGYSVSREKKESFPLTVTSAQKNPTAFYLCASSAQGYTYNEQFFGPGTRLTVL.

V and J are TRBV4-1 and TRBJ2-3, with a possible D match to TRBD1 (7 bases). The CDR3 consists of 15 residues. V lost 1 base, J lost 6 bases, and 14 bases lay in between. Germline V gene lookup returns CDR1 MGHRA and CDR2 YSYEKL. CDR3 protein: CASSQVSAGGDTQYF. CDR3 in DNA: TGCGCCAGCAGCCAAGTATCCGCAGGGGGGGATACGCAGTATTTT.

The rearrangement joins TRBV6-6 to TRBJ2-7; possible D gene TRBD1, 5 bases. V gave up 0 bases and J gave up 7 bases, with 7 bases separating them. This CDR3 spans 12 amino acids. CDR1 is MNHNY and CDR2 is SVGAGI in the germline V gene (reference sequence). CDR3 sequence reads: CASSYSGEEQYV. CDR3 in DNA: TGTGCCAGCAGTTACTCAGGGGAAGAGCAGTACGTC.